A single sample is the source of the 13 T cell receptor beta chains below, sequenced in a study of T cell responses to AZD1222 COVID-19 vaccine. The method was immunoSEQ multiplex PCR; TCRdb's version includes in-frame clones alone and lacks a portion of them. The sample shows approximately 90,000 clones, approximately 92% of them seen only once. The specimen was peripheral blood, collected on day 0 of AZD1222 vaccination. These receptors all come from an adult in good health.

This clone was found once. CDR3 DNA sequence: TGTGCCAGTAGTAAGGGGCAAGGGAACAATCAGCCCCAGCATTTT. This sequence encodes CASSKGQGNNQPQHF. The chain couples TRBV19 to TRBJ1-5; D is perhaps TRBD1 (5 bases). V was shortened by 4 bases and J by 3 bases, with 13 bases between the two germline ends. The germline V gene has CDR1 LNHDA and CDR2 SQIVND (reference sequence). The CDR3 length is 15 residues.

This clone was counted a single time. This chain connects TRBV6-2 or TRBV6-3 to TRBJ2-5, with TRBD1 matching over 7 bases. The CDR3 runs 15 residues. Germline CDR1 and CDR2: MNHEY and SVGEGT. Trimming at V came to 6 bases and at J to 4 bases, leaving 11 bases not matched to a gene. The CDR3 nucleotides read TGTGCCAGCAGCCAAACCGTAGGGGGCAGAGAGACCCAGTACTTC. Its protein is CASSQTVGGRETQYF.

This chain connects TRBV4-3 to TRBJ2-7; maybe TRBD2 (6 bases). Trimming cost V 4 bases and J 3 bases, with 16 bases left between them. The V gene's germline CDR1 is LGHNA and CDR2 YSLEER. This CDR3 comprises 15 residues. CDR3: CASSRHGSSGYEQYF. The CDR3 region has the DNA TGCGCCAGCAGCCGACACGGGAGCTCAGGCTACGAGCAGTACTTC.

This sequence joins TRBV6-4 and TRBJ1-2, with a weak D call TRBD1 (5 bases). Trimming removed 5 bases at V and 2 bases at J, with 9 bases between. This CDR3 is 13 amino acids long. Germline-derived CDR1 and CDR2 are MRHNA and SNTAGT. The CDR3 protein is CASSLQGNYGYTF. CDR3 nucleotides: TGTGCCAGCAGTCTGCAGGGAAACTATGGCTACACCTTC.

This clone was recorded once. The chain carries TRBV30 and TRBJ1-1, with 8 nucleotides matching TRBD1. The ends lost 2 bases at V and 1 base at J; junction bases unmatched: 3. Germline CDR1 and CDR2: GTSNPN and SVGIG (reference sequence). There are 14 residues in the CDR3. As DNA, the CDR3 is TGTGCCTGGAGTTGGACAGGGCAGAACACTGAAGCTTTCTTT. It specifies CAWSWTGQNTEAFF.

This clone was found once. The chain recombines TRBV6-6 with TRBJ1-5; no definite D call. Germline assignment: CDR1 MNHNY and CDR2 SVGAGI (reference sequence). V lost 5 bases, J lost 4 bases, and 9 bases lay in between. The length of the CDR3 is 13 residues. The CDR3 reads CASSPETNQPQHF. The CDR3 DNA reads TGTGCCAGCAGTCCCGAGACAAATCAGCCCCAGCATTTT.

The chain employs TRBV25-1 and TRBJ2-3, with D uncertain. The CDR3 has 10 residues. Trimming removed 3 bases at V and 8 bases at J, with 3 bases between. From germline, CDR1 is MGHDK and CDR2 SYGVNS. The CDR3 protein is CASSDVTQYF. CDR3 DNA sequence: TGTGCCAGCAGTGACGTTACGCAGTATTTT.

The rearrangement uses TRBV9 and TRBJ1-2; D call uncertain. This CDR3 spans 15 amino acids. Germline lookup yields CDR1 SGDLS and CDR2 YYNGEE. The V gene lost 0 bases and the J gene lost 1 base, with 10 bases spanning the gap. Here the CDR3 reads CASSVEREINYGYTF. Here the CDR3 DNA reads TGTGCCAGCAGCGTAGAGAGAGAGATTAACTATGGCTACACCTTC.

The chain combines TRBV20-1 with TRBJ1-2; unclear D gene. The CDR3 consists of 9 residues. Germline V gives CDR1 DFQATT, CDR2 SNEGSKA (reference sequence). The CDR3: CRQGNGYTF. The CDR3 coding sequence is TGCAGGCAAGGGAATGGCTACACCTTC.

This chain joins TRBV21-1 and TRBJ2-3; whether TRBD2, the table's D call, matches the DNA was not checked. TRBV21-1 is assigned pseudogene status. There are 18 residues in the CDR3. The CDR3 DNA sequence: TGTGCCATCAGAAAAACACCCGGGGGGGCTACGAGCACAGATACGCAGTATTTT. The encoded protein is CAIRKTPGGATSTDTQYF.

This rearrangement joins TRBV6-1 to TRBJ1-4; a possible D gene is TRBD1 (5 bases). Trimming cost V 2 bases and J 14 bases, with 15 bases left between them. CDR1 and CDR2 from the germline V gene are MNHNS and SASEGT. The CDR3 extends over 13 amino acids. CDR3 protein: CASSELGLLKLFF. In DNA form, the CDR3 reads TGTGCCAGCAGTGAACTGGGGCTTTTAAAGCTGTTTTTT.

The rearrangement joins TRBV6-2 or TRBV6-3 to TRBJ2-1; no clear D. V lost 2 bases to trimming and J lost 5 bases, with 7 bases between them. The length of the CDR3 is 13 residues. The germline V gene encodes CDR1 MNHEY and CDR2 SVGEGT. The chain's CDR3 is CASSYGSHNEQFF. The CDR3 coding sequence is TGTGCCAGCAGTTACGGTTCACACAATGAGCAGTTCTTC.

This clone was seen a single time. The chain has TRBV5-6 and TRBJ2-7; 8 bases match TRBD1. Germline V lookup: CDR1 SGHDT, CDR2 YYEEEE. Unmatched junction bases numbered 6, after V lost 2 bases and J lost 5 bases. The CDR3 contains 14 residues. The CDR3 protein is CASSFGGQGNEQYF. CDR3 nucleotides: TGTGCCAGCAGCTTTGGAGGACAGGGAAACGAGCAGTACTTC.